This TCR beta chain was identified in a study of vaccination effects on CD4 cells after COVID-19. Study observations and caveats: After vaccination, at late timepoints, clones induced by infection and by vaccine contracted markedly. Sampling in the study covered few convalescent patients and included no early post-infection timepoints.

This CDR3 is 14 amino acids long. Looked up from germline, CDR1 is SGHRS and CDR2 is YFSETQ. Trimming left V 2 bases short and J 8 bases short, with 14 bases between. Using immunoSEQ multiplex PCR, the repertoire was profiled, and TCRdb retains in-frame clones only, with some absent. The sample has 65,000 or so clones; approximately 79% are singletons. Before sequencing, viral peptide pools were used by the ViraFEST assay to expand antigen-specific CD4+ T cells. The culture ran for about 11 days, and then CD4+ T cells were isolated. Prior SARS-CoV-2 infection was absent in the vaccine recipients, as shown by negative nucleocapsid antibodies. Note on this clone: Its target is unknown.

The sample consisted of CD4+ T cells from PBMCs cultured with HCoV-NL63 spike peptides, taken before COVID-19 vaccination. The TCR comes from a human donor who received a COVID-19 vaccine. The rearrangement joins TRBV5-1 to TRBJ2-4; tentative D call: TRBD2 (7 bases). DNA for the CDR3: TGCGCCAGCAGCTTAAAGGGGAGGGGGGACATTCAGTACTTC. Its protein is CASSLKGRGDIQYF.